This paragraph covers one TCR beta chain sequence. The antigen remains unidentified. With 0 bases removed from V and 6 bases from J, the gap between germline ends came to 12 bases. CDR1 is SGHRS and CDR2 is YFSETQ in the germline V gene. This CDR3 contains 14 residues. Peptide-pool stimulation followed by sequencing identified expanded antigen-specific CD4+ clonotypes in the ViraFEST assay. CD4+ T cells were isolated after around 9 days of culture. All vaccine recipients tested negative for nucleocapsid antibodies and had never contracted SARS-CoV-2 infection. This sample stems from a study of vaccination effects on CD4 cells after COVID-19. Sequencing used immunoSEQ multiplex PCR; TCRdb keeps in-frame clones, though not all of them. The sample yields just under 75,000 clones, 65% to 80% seen once.

This clonotype was sampled from a human donor who received a COVID-19 vaccine. Sequences were derived from CD4+ T cells from PBMCs cultured with HCoV-NL63 spike peptides, sampled before COVID-19 vaccination. J is TRBJ1-1 and V is TRBV5-1; D remains ambiguous. In nucleotides, the CDR3 is TGCGCCAGCAGCTTGGGTATGGGGAGCGCTGAAGCTTTCTTT. Encoded protein: CASSLGMGSAEAFF.